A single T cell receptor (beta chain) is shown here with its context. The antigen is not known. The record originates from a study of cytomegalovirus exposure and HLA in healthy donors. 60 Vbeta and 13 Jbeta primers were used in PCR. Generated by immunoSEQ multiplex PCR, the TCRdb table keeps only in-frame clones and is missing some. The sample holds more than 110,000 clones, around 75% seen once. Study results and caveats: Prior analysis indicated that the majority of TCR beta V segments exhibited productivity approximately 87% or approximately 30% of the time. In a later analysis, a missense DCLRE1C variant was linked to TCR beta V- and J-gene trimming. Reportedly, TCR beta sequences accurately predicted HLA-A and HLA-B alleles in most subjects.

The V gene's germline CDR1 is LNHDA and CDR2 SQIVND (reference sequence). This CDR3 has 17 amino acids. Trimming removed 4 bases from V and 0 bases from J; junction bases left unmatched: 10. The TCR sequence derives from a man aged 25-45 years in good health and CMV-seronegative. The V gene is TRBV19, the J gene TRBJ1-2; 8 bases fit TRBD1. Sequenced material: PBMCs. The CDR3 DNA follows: TGTGCCAGTAGTACGGCCCGGACAGGGCGCTCTAACTATGGCTACACCTTC. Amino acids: CASSTARTGRSNYGYTF.